The T cell receptor (beta chain) described here comes from a study of PD-1 blockade in classical Hodgkin lymphoma. Whole-study findings and limits: Newly diagnosed patients and complete responders had comparable diversity at baseline. Newly diagnosed patients reportedly trailed healthy donors in baseline TCR diversity.

There are a few counts of this clone. Its specificity is unknown. Using immunoSEQ multiplex PCR, the repertoire was profiled, and TCRdb retains in-frame clones only, with some absent. The sample yields 9,500 to 12,000 clones, less than 80% seen once. Brentuximab vedotin exposure varied, and every patient relapsed after autologous stem cell transplantation. The receptor was isolated from a human donor with classical Hodgkin lymphoma. The material was peripheral blood mononuclear cells (PBMCs), obtained at baseline.

Written as DNA, the CDR3 is TGTGCCAGTATGGATCCCAAAGGACAGTTCCGGAAAGCTAACTATGGCTACACCTTC. It codes for CASMDPKGQFRKANYGYTF. The chain uses TRBV19 and TRBJ1-2, with D maybe TRBD1 (6 bases). CDR1 and CDR2 from the germline V gene are LNHDA and SQIVND (reference sequence). Trimming shortened V by 7 bases and J by 0 bases, and 27 bases separated the two germline ends. There are 19 residues in the CDR3. The full variable domain, rest sourced from reference TRBV19 and TRBJ1-2, is DGGITQSPKYLFRKEGQNVTLSCEQNLNHDAMYWYRQDPGQGLRLIYYSQIVNDFQKGDIAEGYSVSREKKESFPLTVTSAQKNPTAFYLCASMDPKGQFRKANYGYTFGSGTRLTVV.